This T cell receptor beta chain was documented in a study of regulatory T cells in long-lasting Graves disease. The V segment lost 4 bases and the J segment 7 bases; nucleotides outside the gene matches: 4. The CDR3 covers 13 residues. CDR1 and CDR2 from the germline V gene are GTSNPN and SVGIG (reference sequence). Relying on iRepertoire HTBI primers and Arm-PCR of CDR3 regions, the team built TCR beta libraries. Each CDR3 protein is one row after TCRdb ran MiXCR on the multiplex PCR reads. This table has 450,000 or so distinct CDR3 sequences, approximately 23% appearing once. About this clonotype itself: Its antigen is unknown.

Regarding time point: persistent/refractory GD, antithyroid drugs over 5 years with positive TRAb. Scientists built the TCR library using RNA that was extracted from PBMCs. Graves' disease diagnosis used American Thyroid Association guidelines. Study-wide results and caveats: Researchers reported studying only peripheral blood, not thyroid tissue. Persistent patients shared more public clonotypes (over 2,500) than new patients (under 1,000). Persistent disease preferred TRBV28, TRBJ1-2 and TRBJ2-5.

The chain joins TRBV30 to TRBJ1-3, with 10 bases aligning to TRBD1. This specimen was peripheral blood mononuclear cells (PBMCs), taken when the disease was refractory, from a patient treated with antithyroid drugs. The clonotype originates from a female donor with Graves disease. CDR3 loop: CAWTGTGANTIYF. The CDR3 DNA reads TGTGCCTGGACCGGGACAGGGGCCAACACCATATATTTT. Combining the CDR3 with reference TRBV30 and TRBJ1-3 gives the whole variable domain SQTIHQWPATLVQPVGSPLSLECTVEGTSNPNLYWYRQAAGRGLQLLFYSVGIGQISSEVPQNLSASRPQDRQFILSSKKLLLSDSGFYLCAWTGTGANTIYFGEGSWLTVV.